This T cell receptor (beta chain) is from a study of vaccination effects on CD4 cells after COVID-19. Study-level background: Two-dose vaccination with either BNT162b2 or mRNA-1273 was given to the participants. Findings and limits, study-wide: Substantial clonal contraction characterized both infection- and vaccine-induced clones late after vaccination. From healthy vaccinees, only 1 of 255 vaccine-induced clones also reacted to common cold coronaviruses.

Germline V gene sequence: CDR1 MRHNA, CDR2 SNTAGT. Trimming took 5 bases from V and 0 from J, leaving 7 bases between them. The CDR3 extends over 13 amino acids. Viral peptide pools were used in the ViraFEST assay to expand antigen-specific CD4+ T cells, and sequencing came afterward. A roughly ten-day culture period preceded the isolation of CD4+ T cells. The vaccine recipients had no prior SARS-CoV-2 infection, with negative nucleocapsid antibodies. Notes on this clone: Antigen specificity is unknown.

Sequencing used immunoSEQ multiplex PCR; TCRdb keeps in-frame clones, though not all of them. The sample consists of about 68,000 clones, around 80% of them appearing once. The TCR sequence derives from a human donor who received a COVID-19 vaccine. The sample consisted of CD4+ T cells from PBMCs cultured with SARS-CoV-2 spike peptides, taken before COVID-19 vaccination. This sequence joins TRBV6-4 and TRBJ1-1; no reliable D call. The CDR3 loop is CASSRSLNTEAFF. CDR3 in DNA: TGTGCCAGCAGTAGGAGCCTGAACACTGAAGCTTTCTTT.